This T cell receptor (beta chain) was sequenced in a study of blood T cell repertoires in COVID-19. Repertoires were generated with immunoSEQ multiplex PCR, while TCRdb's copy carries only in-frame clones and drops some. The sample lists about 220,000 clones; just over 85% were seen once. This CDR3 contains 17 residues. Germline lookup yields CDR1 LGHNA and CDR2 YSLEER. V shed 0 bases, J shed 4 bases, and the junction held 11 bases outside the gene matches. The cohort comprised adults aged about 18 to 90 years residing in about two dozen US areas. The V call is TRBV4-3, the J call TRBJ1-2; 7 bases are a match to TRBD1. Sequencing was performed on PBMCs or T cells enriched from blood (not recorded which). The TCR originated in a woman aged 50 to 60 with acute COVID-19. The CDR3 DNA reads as TGCGCCAGCAGCCAAGATAGAAGGGGGCGAGGAGGCTATGGCTACACCTTC. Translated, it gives CASSQDRRGRGGYGYTF.